This T cell receptor beta chain was captured by sequencing in a study of blood T cell repertoires in COVID-19 (dated by TCRdb to the early 2020s). About the study as a whole: Samples from collaborators originated in the United States, Italy and Spain and spanned both the acute and convalescent phases of COVID-19. The prospective study material was composed of cDNA or gDNA derived from T cells, B-cell-depleted T cells, or PBMCs. The sample metadata nearly always contained a de-identified subject ID, COVID-19 status, age in years and sex. Samples were obtained from the ongoing ImmuneRACE study (first 160 participants) and from about 1,300 subjects provided by 6 global collaborators. Where available, HLA class I and class II types were taken from metadata supplied by the sample provider and were not determined by assay-based typing. The repertoires were made available in a free public database intended to serve as a resource for research on the immune response to SARS-CoV-2. The dataset comprised deeply sampled blood TCRbeta repertoires from subjects exposed to, actively infected with, or recovered from COVID-19.

Whole blood was collected in K2EDTA tubes by collaborating institutions according to the institutions' own protocols. Collaborator samples were shipped for TCRbeta analysis as frozen whole blood, isolated PBMCs, or DNA extracted from either sample type. The paper's findings and limits, for the study overall: The quantity of clinical and demographic metadata differed by source and by participant and was supplied without curation.

The immunoSEQ Assay, a bias-controlled multiplex PCR, was used to amplify TCRbeta CDR3 regions from genomic DNA. The published analysis was carried out like this. The number of nucleated cells in each sample was estimated from the amplification of reference gene primers within the assay. Sequence reads were collapsed and filtered to measure the absolute abundance of every unique TCRbeta CDR3 rearrangement. For each sample, productive Simpson clonality was calculated as the square root of Simpson's diversity index over productive rearrangements. The table comes from immuneACCESS by way of TCRdb, which keeps in-frame sequences with V and J called. Part of the clones is missing from these tables; in studies checked, under half for an unresolved V gene and the rest for unknown reasons. V and J calls and clone size come straight from that table; D and trimming were deduced from the DNA. The table for this sample lists some 250,000 clones; about 83% of them were counted only once. The ten largest clones capture more than 9% of the sample.

The CDR3 runs 14 residues from the cysteine to the phenylalanine. Just the 42-base CDR3 DNA is kept, in frame starting at base 1. CDR1 SGHTA and CDR2 FQGNSA are derived from the germline V gene. Germline trimming amounts to 3 bases on V and 5 bases on J, with 5 as the count of junction bases outside the gene matches. Turning to this clone: This receptor's antigen is unknown. No base qualities exist here, and no much larger clone lies one base off it.

The chain is assembled from TRBV7-2 and TRBJ2-5; 8 bases in the middle match TRBD1. Sequencing used peripheral blood. This TCR was sampled from a man of 80 years or more with acute or convalescent COVID-19. CDR3 sequence: CASSFGQGIETQYF. The sequenced DNA: TGTGCCAGCAGCTTCGGACAGGGAATCGAGACCCAGTACTTC.